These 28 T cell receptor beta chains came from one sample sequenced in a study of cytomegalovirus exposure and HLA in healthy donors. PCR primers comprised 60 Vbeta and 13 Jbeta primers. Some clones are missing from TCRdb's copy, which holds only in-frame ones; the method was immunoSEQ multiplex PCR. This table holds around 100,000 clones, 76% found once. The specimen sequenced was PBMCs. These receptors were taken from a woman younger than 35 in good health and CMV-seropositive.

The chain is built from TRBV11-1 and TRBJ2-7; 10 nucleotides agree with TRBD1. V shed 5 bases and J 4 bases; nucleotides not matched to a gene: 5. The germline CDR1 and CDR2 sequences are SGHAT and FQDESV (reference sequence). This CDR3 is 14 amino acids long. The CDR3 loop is CASSPRDRGYEQYF. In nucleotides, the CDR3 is TGTGCCAGCAGCCCCCGGGACAGGGGATACGAGCAGTACTTC.

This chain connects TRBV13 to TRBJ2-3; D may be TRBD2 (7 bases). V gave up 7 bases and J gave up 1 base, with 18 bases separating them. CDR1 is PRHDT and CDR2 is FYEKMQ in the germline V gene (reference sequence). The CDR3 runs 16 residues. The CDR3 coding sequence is TGTGCCAGCACATTAAGGGGGGGTGTTGGCACAGATACGCAGTATTTT. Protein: CASTLRGGVGTDTQYF.

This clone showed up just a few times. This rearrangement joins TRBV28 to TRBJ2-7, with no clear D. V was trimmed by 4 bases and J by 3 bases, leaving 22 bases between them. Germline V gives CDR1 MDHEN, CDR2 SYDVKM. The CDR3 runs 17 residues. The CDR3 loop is CASSSIGLTKTGYEQYF. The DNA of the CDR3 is TGTGCCAGCAGTTCCATTGGGTTGACAAAAACCGGCTACGAGCAGTACTTC. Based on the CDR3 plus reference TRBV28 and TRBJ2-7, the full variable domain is DVKVTQSSRYLVKRTGEKVFLECVQDMDHENMFWYRQDPGLGLRLIYFSYDVKMKEKGDIPEGYSVSREKKERFSLILESASTNQTSMYLCASSSIGLTKTGYEQYFGPGTRLTVT.

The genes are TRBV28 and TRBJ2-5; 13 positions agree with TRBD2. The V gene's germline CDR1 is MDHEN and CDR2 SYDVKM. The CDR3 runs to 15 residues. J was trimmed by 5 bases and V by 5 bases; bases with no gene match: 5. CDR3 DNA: TGTGCCAGCAGTCTGACTAGCGGGAGGCGGGAGACCCAGTACTTC. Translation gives CASSLTSGRRETQYF.

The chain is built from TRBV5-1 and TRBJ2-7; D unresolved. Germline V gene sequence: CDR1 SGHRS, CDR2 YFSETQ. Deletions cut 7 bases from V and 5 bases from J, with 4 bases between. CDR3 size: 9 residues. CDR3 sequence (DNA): TGCGCCAGCGGCAACGAGCAGTACTTC. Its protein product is CASGNEQYF.

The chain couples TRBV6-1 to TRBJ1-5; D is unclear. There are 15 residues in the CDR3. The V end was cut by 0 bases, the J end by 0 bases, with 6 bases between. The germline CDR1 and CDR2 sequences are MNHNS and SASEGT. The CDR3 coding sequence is TGTGCCAGCAGTGAAGCCGGGTATAGCAATCAGCCCCAGCATTTT. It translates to CASSEAGYSNQPQHF.

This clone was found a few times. CDR3 protein: CAISEGTGGFAYGYTF. CDR3 nucleotide sequence: TGTGCCATCAGTGAGGGGACAGGGGGGTTTGCCTATGGCTACACCTTC. This chain joins TRBV10-3 and TRBJ1-2, with 11 bases that match TRBD1. The V and J ends lost 2 bases and 4 bases, in that order; junction bases with no gene match: 6. CDR3 length: 16 residues. Germline CDR1 is ENHRY and CDR2 is SYGVKD.

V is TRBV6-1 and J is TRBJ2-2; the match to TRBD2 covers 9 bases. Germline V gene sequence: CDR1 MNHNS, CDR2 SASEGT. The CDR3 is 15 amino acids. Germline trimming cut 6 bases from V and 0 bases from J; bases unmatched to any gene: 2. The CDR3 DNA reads TGTGCCAGCAGAGGGACTAGCCCGAACACCGGGGAGCTGTTTTTT. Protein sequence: CASRGTSPNTGELFF.

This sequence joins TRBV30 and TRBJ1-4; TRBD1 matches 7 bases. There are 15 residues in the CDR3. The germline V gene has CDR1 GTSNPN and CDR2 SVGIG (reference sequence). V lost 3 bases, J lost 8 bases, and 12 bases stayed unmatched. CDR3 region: CAWSQVRGLKEKLFF. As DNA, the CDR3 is TGTGCCTGGAGCCAAGTGAGGGGGCTGAAGGAAAAACTGTTTTTT.

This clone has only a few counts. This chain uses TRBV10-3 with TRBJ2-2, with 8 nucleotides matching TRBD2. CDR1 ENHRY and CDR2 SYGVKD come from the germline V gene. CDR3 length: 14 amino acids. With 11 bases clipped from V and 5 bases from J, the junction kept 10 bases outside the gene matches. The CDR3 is CASFREGGTGELFF. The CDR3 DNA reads TGTGCCTCTTTCCGGGAGGGGGGGACCGGGGAGCTGTTTTTT.

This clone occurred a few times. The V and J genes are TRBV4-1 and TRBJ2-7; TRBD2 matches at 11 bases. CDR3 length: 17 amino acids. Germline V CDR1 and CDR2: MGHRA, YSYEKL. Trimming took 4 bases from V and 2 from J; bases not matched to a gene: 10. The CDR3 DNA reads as TGCGCCAGCAGCCCTTCTATACTAGCGGGAGCTACCTACGAGCAGTACTTC. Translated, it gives CASSPSILAGATYEQYF.

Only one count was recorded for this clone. For the CDR3, the DNA is TGTGCCAGCAGCCCAAACCGGGACAGGGAATACGAGCAGTACTTC. This encodes CASSPNRDREYEQYF. This chain links TRBV14 with TRBJ2-7, with 9 positions matching TRBD1. Germline lookup yields CDR1 SGHDN and CDR2 FVKESK. The CDR3 consists of 15 residues. J lost 4 bases, V lost 4 bases, and 8 bases had no gene match.

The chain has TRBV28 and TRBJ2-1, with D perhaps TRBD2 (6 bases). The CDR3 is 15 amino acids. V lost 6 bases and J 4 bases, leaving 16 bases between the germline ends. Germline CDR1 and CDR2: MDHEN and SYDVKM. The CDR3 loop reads CASSQAGGIYNEQFF. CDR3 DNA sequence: TGTGCCAGCAGCCAGGCGGGCGGGATATACAATGAGCAGTTCTTC.

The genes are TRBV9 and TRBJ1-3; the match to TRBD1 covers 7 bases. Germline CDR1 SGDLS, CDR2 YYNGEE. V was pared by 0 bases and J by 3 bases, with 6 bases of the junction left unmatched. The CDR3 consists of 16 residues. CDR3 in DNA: TGTGCCAGCAGCGTAGAAACAGGGGTCTTTGGAAACACCATATATTTT. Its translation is CASSVETGVFGNTIYF.

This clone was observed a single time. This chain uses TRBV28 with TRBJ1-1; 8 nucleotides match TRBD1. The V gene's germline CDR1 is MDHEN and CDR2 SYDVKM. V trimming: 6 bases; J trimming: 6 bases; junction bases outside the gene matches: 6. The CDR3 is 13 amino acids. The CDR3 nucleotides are TGTGCCAGCAGCCTAGACAGGGGTGCTGAAGCTTTCTTT. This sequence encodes CASSLDRGAEAFF. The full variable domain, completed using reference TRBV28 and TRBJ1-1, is DVKVTQSSRYLVKRTGEKVFLECVQDMDHENMFWYRQDPGLGLRLIYFSYDVKMKEKGDIPEGYSVSREKKERFSLILESASTNQTSMYLCASSLDRGAEAFFGQGTRLTVV.

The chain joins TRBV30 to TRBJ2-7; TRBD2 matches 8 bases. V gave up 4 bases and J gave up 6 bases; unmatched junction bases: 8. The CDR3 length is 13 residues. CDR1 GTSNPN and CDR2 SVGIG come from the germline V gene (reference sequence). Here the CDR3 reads CAWIGGVMTEQYF. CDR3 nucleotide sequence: TGTGCCTGGATCGGGGGGGTTATGACCGAGCAGTACTTC.

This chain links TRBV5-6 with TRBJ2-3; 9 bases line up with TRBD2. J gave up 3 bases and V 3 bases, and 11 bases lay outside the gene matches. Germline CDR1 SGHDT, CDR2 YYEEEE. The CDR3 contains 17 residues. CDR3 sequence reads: CASSWGVVLAGTDTQYF. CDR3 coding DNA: TGTGCCAGCAGCTGGGGGGTCGTCCTAGCGGGAACAGATACGCAGTATTTT.

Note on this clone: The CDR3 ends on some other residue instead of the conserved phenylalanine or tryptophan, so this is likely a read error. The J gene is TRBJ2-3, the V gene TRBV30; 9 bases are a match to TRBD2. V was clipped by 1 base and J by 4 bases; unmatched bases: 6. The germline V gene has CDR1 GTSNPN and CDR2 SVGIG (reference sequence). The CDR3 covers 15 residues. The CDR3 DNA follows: TGTGCCTGGAGTGATTGGCGGGAGGGCGCAGATACGCAGTATGTT. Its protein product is CAWSDWREGADTQYV.

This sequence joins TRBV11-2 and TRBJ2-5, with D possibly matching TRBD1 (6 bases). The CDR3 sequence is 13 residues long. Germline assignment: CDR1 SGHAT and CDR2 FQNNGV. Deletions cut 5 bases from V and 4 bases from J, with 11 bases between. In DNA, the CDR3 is TGTGCCAGCAGCCGGGACATTGGAGAGACCCAGTACTTC. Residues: CASSRDIGETQYF.

The CDR3 is CASSQGETVNEQFF. CDR3 DNA: TGTGCCAGCAGCCAAGGGGAGACGGTCAATGAGCAGTTCTTC. The V and J genes are TRBV4-2 and TRBJ2-1; D may be TRBD2 (5 bases). The V gene lost 1 base and the J gene lost 6 bases, with 10 bases spanning the gap. CDR1 is LGHNA and CDR2 is YNFKEQ in the germline V gene. The CDR3 consists of 14 residues.

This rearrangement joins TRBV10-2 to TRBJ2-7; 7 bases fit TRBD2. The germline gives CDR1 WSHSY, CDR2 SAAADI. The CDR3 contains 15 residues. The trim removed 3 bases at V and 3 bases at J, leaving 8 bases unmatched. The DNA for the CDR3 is TGCGCCAGCAGTGACCGAGTAGCGGGTCGCTACGAGCAGTACTTC. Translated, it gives CASSDRVAGRYEQYF.

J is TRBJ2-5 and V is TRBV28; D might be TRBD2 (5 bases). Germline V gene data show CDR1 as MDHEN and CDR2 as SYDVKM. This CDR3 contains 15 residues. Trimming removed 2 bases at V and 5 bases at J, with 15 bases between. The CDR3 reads CASSLPARSGETQYF. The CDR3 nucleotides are TGTGCCAGCAGTTTACCGGCCCGCTCGGGGGAGACCCAGTACTTC.

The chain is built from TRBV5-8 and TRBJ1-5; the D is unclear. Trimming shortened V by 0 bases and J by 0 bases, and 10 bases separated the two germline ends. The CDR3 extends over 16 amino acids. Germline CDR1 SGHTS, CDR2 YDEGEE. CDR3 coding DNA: TGTGCCAGCAGCTTGGGGGCGGGTTATAGCAATCAGCCCCAGCATTTT. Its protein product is CASSLGAGYSNQPQHF.

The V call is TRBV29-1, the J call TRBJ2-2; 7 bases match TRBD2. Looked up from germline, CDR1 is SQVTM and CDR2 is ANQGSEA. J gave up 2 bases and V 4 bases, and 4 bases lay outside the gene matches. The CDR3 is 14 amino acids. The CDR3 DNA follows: TGCAGCGTTGCTCCTAGCGGAAACACCGGGGAGCTGTTTTTT. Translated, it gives CSVAPSGNTGELFF.

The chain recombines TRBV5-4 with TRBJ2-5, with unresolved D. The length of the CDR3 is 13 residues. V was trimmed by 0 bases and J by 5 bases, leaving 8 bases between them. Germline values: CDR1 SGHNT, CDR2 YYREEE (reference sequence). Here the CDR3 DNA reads TGTGCCAGCAGCTTGGTTAGCTTGGAGACCCAGTACTTC. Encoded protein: CASSLVSLETQYF.

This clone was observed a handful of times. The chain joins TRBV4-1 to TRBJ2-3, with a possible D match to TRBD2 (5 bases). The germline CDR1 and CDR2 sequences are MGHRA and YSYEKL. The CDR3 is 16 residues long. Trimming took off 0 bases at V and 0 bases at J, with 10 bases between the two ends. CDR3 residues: CASSQDGGRSTDTQYF. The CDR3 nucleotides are TGCGCCAGCAGCCAAGATGGAGGTCGTAGCACAGATACGCAGTATTTT.

The CDR3 DNA sequence: TGTGCCAGCAGTGAGTCCCCGGGAGCGAGGGAAAAACTGTTTTTT. Translated: CASSESPGAREKLFF. The chain has TRBV25-1 and TRBJ1-4; D ambiguous. The CDR3 has 15 amino acids. CDR1 MGHDK and CDR2 SYGVNS come from the germline V gene. Trimming cost V 3 bases and J 8 bases, with 16 bases left between them.

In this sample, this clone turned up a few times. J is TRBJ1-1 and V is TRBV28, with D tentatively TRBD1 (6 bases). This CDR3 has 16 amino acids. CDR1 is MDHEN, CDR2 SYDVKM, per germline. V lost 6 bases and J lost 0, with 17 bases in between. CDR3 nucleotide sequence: TGTGCCAGCAGCCAAGGGGGGGGTTGGGTGAACACTGAAGCTTTCTTT. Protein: CASSQGGGWVNTEAFF.